The 20 T cell receptor beta chains listed next were all sequenced from one sample in a study of identical twins. From the 5' RACE reads, TCRdb called clonotypes with MiXCR, one entry per CDR3 protein. Of fewer than 350,000 distinct CDR3 sequences in the sample, about 8% were seen once. This sample also belongs to another study, concerning yellow fever vaccine responses in identical twins.

Sequenced: memory (CD45RO+) T cells sorted from blood. Receptors originate from a woman under 30 in good health.

The sample holds a few counts of this clonotype. The chain links TRBV3-1 to TRBJ2-3; 13 positions match TRBD2. The V gene's germline CDR1 is LGHDT and CDR2 YNNKEL (reference sequence). V lost 1 base to trimming and J lost 9 bases; unmatched junction nucleotides: 7. This CDR3 is 16 amino acids long. As DNA, the CDR3 is TGTGCCAGCAGCCAAGGAACTAGCGGGGGGGTTATAACGCAGTATTTT. This gives the protein CASSQGTSGGVITQYF.

In this sample, this clonotype turned up a few times. At one end, the junction sequence differs from germline, possibly due to a read error. The J gene is TRBJ2-3, the V gene TRBV12-3 or TRBV12-4; 12 bases match TRBD2. The CDR3 has 14 amino acids. The CDR3 DNA follows: TGTGCCAGCAGTCTAGCGGGAGGGCCGGTATCGCAGTATTTT. Amino acids: CASSLAGGPVSQYF.

This clonotype was recorded many times. The chain's CDR3 is CSWKGTNQETQYF. The CDR3 region has the DNA TGCAGCTGGAAGGGCACAAACCAAGAGACCCAGTACTTC. V usage is TRBV29-1 and J usage is TRBJ2-5, with unresolved D. Germline CDR1 SQVTM, CDR2 ANQGSEA. Trimming removed 8 bases at V and 0 bases at J, with 13 bases between. This CDR3 region has 13 residues.

This clonotype was picked up a small number of times. The chain carries TRBV12-3 or TRBV12-4 and TRBJ2-7; D might be TRBD1 (6 bases). V lost 1 base, J lost 4 bases, and 11 bases lay in between. The CDR3 contains 14 residues. CDR3 nucleotides: TGTGCCAGCAGTTTAGTGGGACACCAATACGAGCAGTACTTC. It codes for CASSLVGHQYEQYF.

This rearrangement joins TRBV5-1 to TRBJ2-7; 10 bases align to TRBD2. With V trimmed by 4 bases and J by 0 bases, 13 bases remained unmatched. CDR3 length equals 18 residues. CDR1 and CDR2 (germline): SGHRS, YFSETQ. The DNA of the CDR3 is TGCGCCAGCAGCATGCTCTCAATGAGCGGGAGGGGCTCCTACGAGCAGTACTTC. As protein: CASSMLSMSGRGSYEQYF.

This chain links TRBV19 with TRBJ1-5; weak D call: TRBD1 (5 bases). The CDR3 has 17 amino acids. CDR1 and CDR2 from the germline V gene are LNHDA and SQIVND (reference sequence). Between the trimmed V and J ends, which lost 5 bases and 2 bases, there was a span of 19 bases. CDR3 nucleotide sequence: TGTGCCAGTAGTCCGCGAAACGTGAGGGGCGGCAATCAGCCCCAGCATTTT. This sequence encodes CASSPRNVRGGNQPQHF.

The rearrangement uses TRBV6-1 and TRBJ2-7; 7 positions agree with TRBD2. The length of the CDR3 is 15 residues. The V gene's germline CDR1 is MNHNS and CDR2 SASEGT. J gave up 4 bases and V 1 base, and 7 bases lay outside the gene matches. DNA of the CDR3: TGTGCCAGCAGTGAAGTCTGGCGGGAGTCTTACGAGCAGTACTTC. Translation: CASSEVWRESYEQYF.

This clonotype was observed a few times. The J gene is TRBJ2-7, the V gene TRBV10-3; no firm D call. V was clipped by 3 bases and J by 6 bases, with 18 bases between them. CDR1 is ENHRY, CDR2 SYGVKD, per germline. The CDR3 extends over 15 amino acids. The CDR3 is CAISEWPNPRSEQYF. The CDR3 bases are TGTGCCATCAGTGAATGGCCCAACCCACGTTCCGAGCAGTACTTC.

This clonotype was observed at least ten times. This chain connects TRBV12-3 or TRBV12-4 to TRBJ1-6; unclear D gene. This CDR3 is built from 15 residues. V was trimmed by 3 bases and J by 0 bases, leaving 6 bases between them. CDR3 amino acids: CASSFGSSYNSPLHF. The CDR3 nucleotides are TGTGCCAGCAGTTTCGGGAGCTCCTATAATTCACCCCTCCACTTT.

This clonotype was seen more than once but under ten times. This chain uses TRBV3-1 with TRBJ2-5, with TRBD2 identical over 10 bases. The V gene's germline CDR1 is LGHDT and CDR2 YNNKEL (reference sequence). The CDR3 has 16 amino acids. The V gene end was trimmed by 4 bases and the J gene end by 0 bases; junction bases not matched to a gene: 5. DNA for the CDR3: TGTGCCAGCAGCCCCCGACTAGCGGGCTACCAAGAGACCCAGTACTTC. Protein: CASSPRLAGYQETQYF.

The chain combines TRBV20-1 with TRBJ2-7, with TRBD2 matching 9 bases. The CDR3 loop spans 14 amino acids. Per the germline V gene, CDR1 is DFQATT and CDR2 is SNEGSKA (reference sequence). V was pared by 1 base and J by 3 bases, with 4 bases of the junction left unmatched. CDR3 protein: CSARGASGNYEQYF. The CDR3 DNA follows: TGCAGTGCTAGAGGGGCTAGCGGGAACTACGAGCAGTACTTC.

The chain joins TRBV2 to TRBJ2-5, with 11 bases aligning to TRBD2. Germline-derived CDR1 and CDR2 are SNHLY and FYNNEI. This CDR3 has 17 amino acids. V was clipped by 10 bases and J by 4 bases; unmatched bases: 17. CDR3 sequence: CAICLGLAASGGETQYF. CDR3 DNA sequence: TGTGCCATCTGTTTGGGACTAGCGGCCTCAGGGGGAGAGACCCAGTACTTC.

The chain links TRBV4-2 to TRBJ1-1; D might be TRBD1 (6 bases). Germline CDR1 is LGHNA and CDR2 is YNFKEQ. The germline V and J ends were trimmed by 0 bases and 7 bases, with 12 bases remaining between them. The CDR3 is 14 residues long. CDR3 region: CASSQDPGGLEAFF. The CDR3 nucleotides read TGTGCCAGCAGCCAAGACCCCGGGGGGCTTGAAGCTTTCTTT.

This clonotype was detected ten times or more. The J gene is TRBJ1-2, the V gene TRBV5-1; D is unresolved. Germline values: CDR1 SGHRS, CDR2 YFSETQ. V was shortened by 3 bases and J by 6 bases, with 12 bases between the two germline ends. This CDR3 is built from 13 residues. DNA for the CDR3: TGCGCCAGCAGCTCCCTTCTGGTAGATGGCTACACCTTC. Amino acids: CASSSLLVDGYTF.

The chain couples TRBV7-9 to TRBJ2-1; D is possibly TRBD2 (6 bases). The CDR3 runs 14 residues. Germline V gene sequence: CDR1 SEHNR, CDR2 FQNEAQ (reference sequence). The ends were cut back, 5 bases at V and 9 bases at J, with 17 bases in the middle. The CDR3: CASSPQDGRGEQFF. CDR3 in DNA: TGTGCCAGCAGCCCCCAGGACGGGAGAGGTGAGCAGTTCTTC.

The J gene is TRBJ1-1, the V gene TRBV20-1; possible D gene TRBD1, 5 bases. V was trimmed by 0 bases and J by 2 bases, leaving 16 bases between them. This CDR3 spans 16 amino acids. Germline V gives CDR1 DFQATT, CDR2 SNEGSKA (reference sequence). In nucleotides, the CDR3 is TGCAGTGCTAGAGATACGGGACCCCGGGGAAACACTGAAGCTTTCTTT. Translation: CSARDTGPRGNTEAFF.

In this sample, this clonotype turned up many times. The genes are TRBV7-2 and TRBJ1-5; TRBD1 might be the D (5 bases). Germline loops: CDR1 SGHTA, CDR2 FQGNSA. V lost 6 bases and J lost 2, with 11 bases in between. The length of the CDR3 is 14 residues. In DNA form, the CDR3 reads TGTGCCAGCAGAGATGGGACCGGCAATCAGCCCCAGCATTTT. Its protein product is CASRDGTGNQPQHF.

This clonotype occurred many times. J is TRBJ2-3 and V is TRBV12-3 or TRBV12-4; D is unresolved. The CDR3 has 15 amino acids. The ends were cut back, 5 bases at V and 2 bases at J, with 14 bases in the middle. DNA of the CDR3: TGTGCCAGCAGTCCGTCGGTGGAGCCCACAGATACGCAGTATTTT. Amino acid sequence: CASSPSVEPTDTQYF.

This clonotype was counted many times. CDR3 sequence reads: CASSPGQGKAYEQYV. The DNA for the CDR3 is TGTGCCAGCAGCCCGGGACAGGGGAAGGCCTACGAGCAGTACGTC. V usage is TRBV7-8 and J usage is TRBJ2-7; TRBD1 agrees at 10 bases. The CDR3 totals 15 residues. Unmatched junction bases numbered 6, after V lost 5 bases and J lost 2 bases. CDR1 and CDR2 from the germline V gene are SGHVS and FQNEAQ.

This chain uses TRBV7-7 with TRBJ2-2, with 7 positions matching TRBD2. With 5 bases clipped from V and 1 base from J, the junction kept 4 bases outside the gene matches. The CDR3 has 15 residues. Looked up from germline, CDR1 is SSHAT and CDR2 is FNYEAQ (reference sequence). CDR3 amino acids: CASSQSGVNTGELFF. Here the CDR3 DNA reads TGTGCCAGCAGCCAAAGCGGGGTGAACACCGGGGAGCTGTTTTTT.